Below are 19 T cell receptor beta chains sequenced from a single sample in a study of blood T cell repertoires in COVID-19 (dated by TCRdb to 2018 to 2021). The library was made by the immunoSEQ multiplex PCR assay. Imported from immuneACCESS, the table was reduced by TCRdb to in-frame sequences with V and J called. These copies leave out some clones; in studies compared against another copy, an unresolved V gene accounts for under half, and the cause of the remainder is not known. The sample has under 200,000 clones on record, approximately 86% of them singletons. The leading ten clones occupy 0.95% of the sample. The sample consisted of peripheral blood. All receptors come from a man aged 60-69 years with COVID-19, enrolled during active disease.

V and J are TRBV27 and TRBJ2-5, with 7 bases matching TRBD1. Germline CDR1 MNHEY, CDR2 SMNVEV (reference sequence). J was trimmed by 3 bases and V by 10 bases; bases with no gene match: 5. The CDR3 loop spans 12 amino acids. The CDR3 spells CATRDREETQYF. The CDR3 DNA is TGTGCCACCAGAGACAGGGAAGAGACCCAGTACTTC.

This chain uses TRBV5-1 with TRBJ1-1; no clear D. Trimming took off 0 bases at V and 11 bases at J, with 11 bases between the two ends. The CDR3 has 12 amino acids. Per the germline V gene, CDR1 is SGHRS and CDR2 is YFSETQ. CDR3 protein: CASSLAEDTAFF. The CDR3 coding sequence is TGCGCCAGCAGCTTGGCCGAGGATACGGCTTTCTTT.

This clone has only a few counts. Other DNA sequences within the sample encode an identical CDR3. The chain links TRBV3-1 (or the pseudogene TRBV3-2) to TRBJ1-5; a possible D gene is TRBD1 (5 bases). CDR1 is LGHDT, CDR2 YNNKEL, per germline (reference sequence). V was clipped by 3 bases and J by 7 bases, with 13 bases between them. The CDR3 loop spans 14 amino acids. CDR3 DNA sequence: TGTGCCAGCAGCCAGGCAGGGTTCGGCCAGCCCCAGCATTTT. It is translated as CASSQAGFGQPQHF.

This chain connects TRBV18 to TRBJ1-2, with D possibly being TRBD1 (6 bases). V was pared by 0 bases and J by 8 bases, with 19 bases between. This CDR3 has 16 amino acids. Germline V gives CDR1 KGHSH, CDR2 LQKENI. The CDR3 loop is CASSPPSGGAGYGYTF. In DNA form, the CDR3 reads TGTGCCAGCTCACCACCCAGCGGGGGCGCAGGTTACGGCTACACCTTC. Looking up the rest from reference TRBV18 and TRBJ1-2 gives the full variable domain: NAGVMQNPRHLVRRRGQEARLRCSPMKGHSHVYWYRQLPEEGLKFMVYLQKENIIDESGMPKERFSAEFPKEGPSILRIQQVVRGDSAAYFCASSPPSGGAGYGYTFGSGTRLTVV.

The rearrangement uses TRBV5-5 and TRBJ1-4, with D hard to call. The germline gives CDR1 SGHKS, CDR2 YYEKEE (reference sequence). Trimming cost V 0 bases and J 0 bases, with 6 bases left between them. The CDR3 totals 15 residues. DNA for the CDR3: TGTGCCAGCAGCTTGGACGGGACAACTAATGAAAAACTGTTTTTT. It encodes CASSLDGTTNEKLFF.

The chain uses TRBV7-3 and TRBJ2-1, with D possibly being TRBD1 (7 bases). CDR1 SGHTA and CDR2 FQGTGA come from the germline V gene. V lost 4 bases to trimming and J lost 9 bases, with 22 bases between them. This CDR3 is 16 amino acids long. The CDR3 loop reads CASSSTPQGGPGEQFF. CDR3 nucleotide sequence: TGTGCCAGCAGCTCAACCCCTCAGGGGGGACCTGGTGAGCAGTTCTTC.

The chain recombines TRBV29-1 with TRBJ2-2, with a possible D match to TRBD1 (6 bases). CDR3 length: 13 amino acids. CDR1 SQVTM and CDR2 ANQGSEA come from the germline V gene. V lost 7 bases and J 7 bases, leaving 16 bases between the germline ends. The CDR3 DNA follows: TGCAGCGCTATGCGACAGGCTGGCGGGGAGCTGTTTTTT. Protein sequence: CSAMRQAGGELFF.

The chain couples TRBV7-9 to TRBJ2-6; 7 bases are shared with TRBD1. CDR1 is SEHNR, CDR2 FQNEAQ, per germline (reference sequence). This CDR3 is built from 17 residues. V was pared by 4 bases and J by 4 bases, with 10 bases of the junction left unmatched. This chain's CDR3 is CASSSTGVGSGANVLTF. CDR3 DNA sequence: TGTGCCAGCAGCTCCACAGGGGTGGGGTCCGGGGCCAACGTCCTGACTTTC.

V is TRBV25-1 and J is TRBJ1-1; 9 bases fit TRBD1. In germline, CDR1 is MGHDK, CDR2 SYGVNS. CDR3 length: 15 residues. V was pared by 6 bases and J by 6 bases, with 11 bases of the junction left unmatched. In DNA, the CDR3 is TGTGCCAGCAGCAGAGTGACAGGGGGTATCTCTGAAGCTTTCTTT. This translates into CASSRVTGGISEAFF.

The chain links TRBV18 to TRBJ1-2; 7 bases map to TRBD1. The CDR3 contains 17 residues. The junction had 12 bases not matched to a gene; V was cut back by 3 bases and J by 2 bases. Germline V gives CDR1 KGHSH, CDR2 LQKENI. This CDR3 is CASSPGMIGGQNYGYTF. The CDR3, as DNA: TGTGCCAGCTCACCTGGTATGATAGGGGGACAGAACTATGGCTACACCTTC.

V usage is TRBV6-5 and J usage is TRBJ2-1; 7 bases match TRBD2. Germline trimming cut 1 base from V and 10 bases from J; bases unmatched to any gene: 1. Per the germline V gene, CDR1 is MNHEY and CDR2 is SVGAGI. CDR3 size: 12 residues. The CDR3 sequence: CASSYLGGEQFF. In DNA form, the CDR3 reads TGTGCCAGCAGTTACTTGGGAGGGGAGCAGTTCTTC.

The CDR3 coding sequence is TGTGCCAGCAGACTACAGGGGAATCAGCCCCAGCATTTT. Its protein product is CASRLQGNQPQHF. The chain is built from TRBV6-5 and TRBJ1-5, with 7 bases matching TRBD1. This CDR3 spans 13 amino acids. Germline loops: CDR1 MNHEY, CDR2 SVGAGI. J was trimmed by 4 bases and V by 6 bases; bases with no gene match: 3.

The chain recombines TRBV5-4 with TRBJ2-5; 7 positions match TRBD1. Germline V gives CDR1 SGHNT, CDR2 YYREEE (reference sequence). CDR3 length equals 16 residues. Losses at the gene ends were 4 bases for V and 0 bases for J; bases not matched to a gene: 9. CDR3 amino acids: CASSAGTAAHQETQYF. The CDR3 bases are TGTGCCAGCAGCGCCGGGACAGCGGCCCACCAAGAGACCCAGTACTTC. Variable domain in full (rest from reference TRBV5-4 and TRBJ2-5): ETGVTQSPTHLIKTRGQQVTLRCSSQSGHNTVSWYQQALGQGPQFIFQYYREEENGRGNFPPRFSGLQFPNYSSELNVNALELDDSALYLCASSAGTAAHQETQYFGPGTRLLVL.

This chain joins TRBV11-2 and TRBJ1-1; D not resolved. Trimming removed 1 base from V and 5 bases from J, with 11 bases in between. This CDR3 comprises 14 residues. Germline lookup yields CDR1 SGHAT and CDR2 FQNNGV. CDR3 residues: CASSLGRGRTEAFF. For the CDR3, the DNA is TGTGCCAGCAGCTTAGGCCGAGGGAGGACTGAAGCTTTCTTT.

Here the CDR3 DNA reads TGCGCCAGCAGCTTGGGACAGACGAGATTTGAAGCTTTCTTT. This encodes CASSLGQTRFEAFF. The genes are TRBV5-1 and TRBJ1-1; maybe TRBD1 (5 bases). Germline V gene sequence: CDR1 SGHRS, CDR2 YFSETQ. The V end was cut by 0 bases, the J end by 7 bases, with 13 bases between. The CDR3 runs to 14 residues.

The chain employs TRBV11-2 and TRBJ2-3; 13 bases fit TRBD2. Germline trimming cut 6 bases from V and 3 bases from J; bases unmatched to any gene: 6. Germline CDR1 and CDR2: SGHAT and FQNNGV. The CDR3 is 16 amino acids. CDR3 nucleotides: TGTGCCAGCAGTCTGGCACTAGCGGGAGGGACAGATACGCAGTATTTT. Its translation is CASSLALAGGTDTQYF.

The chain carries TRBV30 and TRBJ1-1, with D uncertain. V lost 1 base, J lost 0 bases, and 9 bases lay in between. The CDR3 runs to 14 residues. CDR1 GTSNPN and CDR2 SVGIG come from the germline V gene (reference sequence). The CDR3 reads CAWSEWAVNTEAFF. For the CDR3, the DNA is TGTGCCTGGAGTGAATGGGCTGTGAACACTGAAGCTTTCTTT. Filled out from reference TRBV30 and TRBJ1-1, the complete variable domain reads SQTIHQWPATLVQPVGSPLSLECTVEGTSNPNLYWYRQAAGRGLQLLFYSVGIGQISSEVPQNLSASRPQDRQFILSSKKLLLSDSGFYLCAWSEWAVNTEAFFGQGTRLTVV.

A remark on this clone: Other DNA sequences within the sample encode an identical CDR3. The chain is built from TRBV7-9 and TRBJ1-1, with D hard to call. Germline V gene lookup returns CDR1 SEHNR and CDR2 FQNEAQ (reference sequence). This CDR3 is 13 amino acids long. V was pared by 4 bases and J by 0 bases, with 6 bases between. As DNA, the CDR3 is TGTGCCAGCAGCTCCACATTGAACACTGAAGCTTTCTTT. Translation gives CASSSTLNTEAFF. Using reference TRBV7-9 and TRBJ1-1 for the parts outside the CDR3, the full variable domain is DTGVSQNPRHKITKRGQNVTFRCDPISEHNRLYWYRQTLGQGPEFLTYFQNEAQLEKSRLLSDRFSAERPKGSFSTLEIQRTEQGDSAMYLCASSSTLNTEAFFGQGTRLTVV.

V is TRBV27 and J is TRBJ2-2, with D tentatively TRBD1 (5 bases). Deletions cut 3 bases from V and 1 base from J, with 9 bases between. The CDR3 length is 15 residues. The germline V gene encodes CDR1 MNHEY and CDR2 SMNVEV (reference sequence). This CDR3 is CASSFRQGNTGELFF. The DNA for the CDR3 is TGTGCCAGCAGTTTTCGGCAGGGGAACACCGGGGAGCTGTTTTTT.